The 21 T cell receptor beta chains below come from one sample, sequenced in a study of blood T cell repertoires in COVID-19. Assay: immunoSEQ multiplex PCR; the TCRdb copy retains only in-frame clones and omits some. The sample contains 250,000 to 300,000 clones, approximately 80% of which appear only once. The sample taken for sequencing was peripheral blood. Receptors were obtained from a woman aged 60-75 years with active or convalescent COVID-19.

The V call is TRBV19, the J call TRBJ2-7; tentative D call: TRBD2 (6 bases). The CDR3 runs 13 residues. Trimming removed 3 bases from V and 2 bases from J, with 8 bases in between. Germline V gives CDR1 LNHDA, CDR2 SQIVND (reference sequence). The CDR3 coding sequence is TGTGCCAGTAGTATCCCGGGGGCCTACGAGCAGTACTTC. It specifies CASSIPGAYEQYF. The full variable domain, its missing parts supplied by reference TRBV19 and TRBJ2-7, is DGGITQSPKYLFRKEGQNVTLSCEQNLNHDAMYWYRQDPGQGLRLIYYSQIVNDFQKGDIAEGYSVSREKKESFPLTVTSAQKNPTAFYLCASSIPGAYEQYFGPGTRLTVT.

The chain carries TRBV6-5 and TRBJ2-1; 8 positions match TRBD2. V was pared by 4 bases and J by 3 bases, with 5 bases of the junction left unmatched. The CDR3 covers 15 residues. Per the germline V gene, CDR1 is MNHEY and CDR2 is SVGAGI. The CDR3 is CASSSIAGFYNEQFF. In DNA form, the CDR3 reads TGTGCCAGCAGTTCCATAGCGGGGTTCTACAATGAGCAGTTCTTC.

The J gene is TRBJ1-2, the V gene TRBV29-1; TRBD1 aligns across 9 bases. CDR1 is SQVTM and CDR2 is ANQGSEA in the germline V gene. V lost 6 bases and J lost 4; bases outside the gene matches: 9. This CDR3 comprises 14 residues. The CDR3 loop is CSVGTGWKAYGYTF. The CDR3 nucleotides are TGCAGCGTCGGGACAGGGTGGAAGGCCTATGGCTACACCTTC.

This clone appeared a single time. J is TRBJ2-5 and V is TRBV7-9; 7 positions agree with TRBD2. The CDR3 totals 16 residues. The germline V gene has CDR1 SEHNR and CDR2 FQNEAQ (reference sequence). V trimming: 3 bases; J trimming: 5 bases; junction bases outside the gene matches: 12. CDR3 residues: CASSFTGRGASETQYF. For the CDR3, the DNA is TGTGCCAGCAGCTTCACGGGGAGGGGCGCCTCGGAGACCCAGTACTTC.

V gene TRBV2 combines with J gene TRBJ1-2; TRBD1 agrees at 8 bases. CDR3 length: 12 amino acids. Trimming cost V 5 bases and J 8 bases; bases outside gene matches: 4. From germline, CDR1 is SNHLY and CDR2 FYNNEI. For the CDR3, the DNA is TGTGCCAGCAGTCGGACAGGGTTCGGCTACACCTTC. Its translation: CASSRTGFGYTF.

The CDR3, as DNA: TGTGCCATGGCCCTAGCCGGGAATGAGCAGTTCTTC. It encodes CAMALAGNEQFF. The V and J genes are TRBV6-5 and TRBJ2-1; tentatively, D is TRBD2 (5 bases). The germline V gene has CDR1 MNHEY and CDR2 SVGAGI. V lost 10 bases to trimming and J lost 7 bases, with 14 bases between them. CDR3 length equals 12 residues.

The rearrangement joins TRBV19 to TRBJ2-2; TRBD2 aligns across 12 bases. Losses at the gene ends were 3 bases for V and 1 base for J; bases not matched to a gene: 3. The germline V gene encodes CDR1 LNHDA and CDR2 SQIVND (reference sequence). The CDR3 covers 17 residues. CDR3 protein: CASSMTSGGGNTGELFF. The CDR3 DNA sequence: TGTGCCAGTAGTATGACTAGCGGGGGAGGGAACACCGGGGAGCTGTTTTTT.

This clone has only a few counts. V usage is TRBV3-1 (or the pseudogene TRBV3-2) and J usage is TRBJ2-7; 7 positions match TRBD2. The CDR3 has 15 amino acids. Germline assignment: CDR1 LGHDT and CDR2 YNNKEL (reference sequence). The ends lost 3 bases at V and 1 base at J; junction bases unmatched: 6. CDR3 protein: CASSQGLAVSYEQYF. CDR3 coding DNA: TGTGCCAGCAGCCAGGGGCTAGCGGTATCCTACGAGCAGTACTTC.

The rearrangement joins TRBV27 to TRBJ2-5; a weak D match, TRBD2 (6 bases). The CDR3 totals 14 residues. Looked up from germline, CDR1 is MNHEY and CDR2 is SMNVEV (reference sequence). V shed 5 bases and J shed 5 bases, with 15 bases lying between them. This CDR3 reads CASSVRDLGETQYF. In nucleotides, the CDR3 is TGTGCCAGCAGTGTCCGGGACTTAGGGGAGACCCAGTACTTC.

This sequence joins TRBV12-5 and TRBJ2-3; D is perhaps TRBD2 (6 bases). V was clipped by 5 bases and J by 2 bases, with 17 bases between them. This CDR3 is built from 16 residues. Looked up from germline, CDR1 is LGHNT and CDR2 is FRNRAP. This chain's CDR3 is CASGPGWGVDTDTQYF. CDR3 nucleotides: TGTGCTAGTGGTCCCGGGTGGGGGGTGGACACAGATACGCAGTATTTT.

The gene calls are TRBV7-9 and TRBJ1-2, with 8 bases aligning to TRBD1. Germline V gene data show CDR1 as SEHNR and CDR2 as FQNEAQ (reference sequence). The trim removed 1 base at V and 2 bases at J, leaving 0 bases unmatched. The CDR3 extends over 14 amino acids. DNA of the CDR3: TGTGCCAGCAGCTTAGGGACAGGGAACTATGGCTACACCTTC. It codes for CASSLGTGNYGYTF.

The chain employs TRBV4-1 and TRBJ1-2, with 9 positions matching TRBD1. V shed 1 base and J 6 bases; nucleotides not matched to a gene: 6. Germline V gene sequence: CDR1 MGHRA, CDR2 YSYEKL. CDR3 length equals 15 residues. CDR3 DNA: TGCGCCAGCAGCCAAGGCCTCAGGGACAGGGATGGCTACACCTTC. Translating gives CASSQGLRDRDGYTF.

V usage is TRBV2 and J usage is TRBJ1-5, with 12 bases lining up with TRBD1. The V segment lost 6 bases and the J segment 3 bases; nucleotides outside the gene matches: 6. The CDR3 covers 16 residues. Germline loops: CDR1 SNHLY, CDR2 FYNNEI. The CDR3 sequence: CASRVSGQGANQPQHF. For the CDR3, the DNA is TGTGCCAGCAGAGTCTCGGGACAGGGGGCCAATCAGCCCCAGCATTTT.

This sequence joins TRBV5-4 and TRBJ1-2; D unclear. CDR3 size: 13 residues. V lost 2 bases and J 6 bases, leaving 11 bases between the germline ends. CDR1 and CDR2 from the germline V gene are SGHNT and YYREEE (reference sequence). The CDR3: CASSFMESDGYTF. CDR3 DNA sequence: TGTGCCAGCAGCTTTATGGAGAGTGATGGCTACACCTTC.

The chain links TRBV6-6 to TRBJ2-5, with 7 positions matching TRBD1. This CDR3 has 13 residues. CDR1 is MNHNY, CDR2 SVGAGI, per germline (reference sequence). With V trimmed by 6 bases and J by 4 bases, 5 bases remained unmatched. CDR3 sequence reads: CASSIGTVETQYF. The CDR3 region has the DNA TGTGCCAGCAGCATCGGGACAGTAGAGACCCAGTACTTC.

The chain links TRBV5-6 to TRBJ2-2; TRBD1 aligns across 11 bases. There are 15 residues in the CDR3. V lost 4 bases and J lost 7; bases outside the gene matches: 6. Germline V gene sequence: CDR1 SGHDT, CDR2 YYEEEE. CDR3 DNA: TGTGCCAGCAGCGCCGGGACAGGGGGGAGCGGGGAGCTGTTTTTT. It yields the protein CASSAGTGGSGELFF.

V gene TRBV3-1 (or the pseudogene TRBV3-2) combines with J gene TRBJ2-7; tentative D call: TRBD1 (6 bases). This CDR3 comprises 12 residues. V gave up 5 bases and J gave up 4 bases, with 9 bases separating them. Germline CDR1 LGHDT, CDR2 YNNKEL (reference sequence). The CDR3 sequence is CASSVTGYEQYF. The CDR3 DNA reads as TGTGCCAGCAGCGTTACAGGGTACGAGCAGTACTTC.

There are many counts of this clone. The V and J genes are TRBV30 and TRBJ2-2; maybe TRBD2 (5 bases). Germline values: CDR1 GTSNPN, CDR2 SVGIG (reference sequence). The CDR3 has 15 residues. The germline V and J ends were trimmed by 5 bases and 0 bases, with 13 bases remaining between them. The CDR3 DNA sequence: TGTGCCTGGGAAAGGCGAGGGACGAACACCGGGGAGCTGTTTTTT. It translates to CAWERRGTNTGELFF. The variable domain in full, with the rest retrieved from reference TRBV30 and TRBJ2-2, is SQTIHQWPATLVQPVGSPLSLECTVEGTSNPNLYWYRQAAGRGLQLLFYSVGIGQISSEVPQNLSASRPQDRQFILSSKKLLLSDSGFYLCAWERRGTNTGELFFGEGSRLTVL.

This chain uses TRBV7-2 with TRBJ1-1; D remains ambiguous. There are 15 residues in the CDR3. Trimming took 1 base from V and 4 from J, leaving 13 bases between them. CDR1 is SGHTA, CDR2 FQGNSA, per germline. CDR3 DNA: TGTGCCAGCAGCTTAGAGACCCTAGCGGGCACTGAAGCTTTCTTT. The encoded protein is CASSLETLAGTEAFF. The full variable domain, completed using reference TRBV7-2 and TRBJ1-1, is GAGVSQSPSNKVTEKGKDVELRCDPISGHTALYWYRQSLGQGLEFLIYFQGNSAPDKSGLPSDRFSAERTGGSVSTLTIQRTQQEDSAVYLCASSLETLAGTEAFFGQGTRLTVV.

The chain is built from TRBV7-9 and TRBJ2-1; 11 bases align to TRBD1. Trimming cost V 5 bases and J 1 base; bases outside gene matches: 4. This CDR3 spans 16 amino acids. CDR1 is SEHNR, CDR2 FQNEAQ, per germline (reference sequence). The CDR3 sequence: CASSQGTGGSYNEQFF. The CDR3 DNA reads as TGTGCCAGCAGCCAGGGGACAGGGGGATCCTACAATGAGCAGTTCTTC.

The chain is built from TRBV11-2 and TRBJ1-5; no definite D call. Germline V gives CDR1 SGHAT, CDR2 FQNNGV. Between the trimmed V and J ends, which lost 1 base and 4 bases, there was a span of 5 bases. The CDR3 runs 13 residues. CDR3 DNA sequence: TGTGCCAGCAGCTTAGCGGGTAATCAGCCCCAGCATTTT. This codes for CASSLAGNQPQHF.